This entry describes one T cell receptor (beta chain). Its antigen is still unknown. This specimen comes from a study of cytomegalovirus exposure and HLA in healthy donors. General observations from the study: According to an earlier analysis, most TCR beta V segments yielded productive rearrangements about 87% or about 30% of the time. The study recorded 164 TCR beta chains that were cytomegalovirus-associated. Specificity of a few CMV-associated chains for CMV antigens was verified in vitro.

Trimming took 5 bases from V and 5 from J, leaving 12 bases between them. CDR1 and CDR2 from the germline V gene are MNHNS and SASEGT. This CDR3 is built from 13 residues. Donors counted as nominally healthy when sampled, yet unrecorded immune exposures were likely. PCR amplification relied on 60 Vbeta primers (plus 13 Jbeta primers). The method was immunoSEQ multiplex PCR; TCRdb's version includes in-frame clones alone and lacks a portion of them. The repertoire holds 130,000 or so clones, with around 80% as singletons. The chain is built from TRBV6-1 and TRBJ1-1; weak D call: TRBD1 (6 bases). The TCR comes from a woman under 30 in good health and CMV-seropositive. The sequenced sample consisted of PBMCs. Here the CDR3 reads CASSLQGWTEAFF. As DNA, the CDR3 is TGTGCCAGCAGTCTACAGGGTTGGACTGAAGCTTTCTTT.